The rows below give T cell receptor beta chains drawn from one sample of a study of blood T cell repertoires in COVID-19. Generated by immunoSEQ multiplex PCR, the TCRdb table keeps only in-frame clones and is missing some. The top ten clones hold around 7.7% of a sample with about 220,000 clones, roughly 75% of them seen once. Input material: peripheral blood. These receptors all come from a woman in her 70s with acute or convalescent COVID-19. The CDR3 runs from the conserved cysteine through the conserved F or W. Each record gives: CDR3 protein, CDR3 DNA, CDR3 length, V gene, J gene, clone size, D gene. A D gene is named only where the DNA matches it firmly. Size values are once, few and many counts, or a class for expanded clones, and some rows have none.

CASSLDGGQSTEAFF	TGCGCCAGCAGCCTCGACGGGGGACAGAGCACTGAAGCTTTCTTT	15	TRBV5-1	TRBJ1-1	-	TRBD1
CASSSPLGVAAGTDTQYF	TGTGCCAGCAGCTCTCCCCTTGGGGTAGCGGCTGGTACAGATACGCAGTATTTT	18	TRBV7-2	TRBJ2-3	-	-
CARSLGGGGELFF	TGTGCCCGCAGCTTGGGGGGGGGCGGGGAGCTGTTTTTT	13	TRBV5-6	TRBJ2-2	-	TRBD2
CASSPRESYEQYF	TGTGCCAGCAGCCCCAGGGAATCCTACGAGCAGTACTTC	13	TRBV11-2	TRBJ2-7	few	-
CASSRFTGSETQYF	TGTGCCAGCAGCCGATTTACAGGGTCTGAGACCCAGTACTTC	14	TRBV3-1/TRBV3-2	TRBJ2-5	-	-
CATTQTSGDTGELFF	TGTGCCACCACCCAGACTAGCGGGGACACCGGGGAGCTGTTTTTT	15	TRBV24-1	TRBJ2-2	once	TRBD2
CAIKPHAGGHTDTQYF	TGTGCCATCAAGCCCCACGCGGGGGGCCACACAGATACGCAGTATTTT	16	TRBV10-3	TRBJ2-3	-	TRBD2
CSVEPAGRTEAFF	TGCAGCGTTGAACCGGCAGGGAGGACTGAAGCTTTCTTT	13	TRBV29-1	TRBJ1-1	-	-
CASSLNGPMPYQPQHF	TGTGCCAGCAGCTTAAATGGGCCAATGCCCTATCAGCCCCAGCATTTT	16	TRBV7-7	TRBJ1-5	-	-
CASARSNTGELFF	TGTGCCAGCGCGCGGTCGAACACCGGGGAGCTGTTTTTT	13	TRBV7-8	TRBJ2-2	once	-
CASSPTGAGLYEQYF	TGTGCCAGCAGTCCAACAGGGGCTGGTCTCTACGAGCAGTACTTC	15	TRBV6-2/TRBV6-3	TRBJ2-7	-	TRBD1
CASSSTGENYGYTF	TGTGCCAGCAGCAGCACAGGGGAAAACTATGGCTACACCTTC	14	TRBV28	TRBJ1-2	-	TRBD1
CASGQRGGVQYF	TGTGCCAGCGGGCAGCGGGGGGGCGTTCAGTACTTC	12	TRBV2	TRBJ2-4	-	TRBD2
CASSNLYQETQYF	TGCGCCAGCAGCAATCTGTACCAAGAGACCCAGTACTTC	13	TRBV5-1	TRBJ2-5	-	-
CASSSSSGGAYNEQFF	TGTGCCAGCAGCTCGTCTAGCGGGGGGGCCTACAATGAGCAGTTCTTC	16	TRBV5-4	TRBJ2-1	-	TRBD2
CASSYGGELFF	TGTGCCAGCAGCTACGGCGGGGAGCTGTTTTTT	11	TRBV7-2	TRBJ2-2	-	-
CASSTLGQGARNSPLHF	TGTGCCAGCAGCACGCTGGGACAGGGAGCAAGAAATTCACCCCTCCACTTT	17	TRBV28	TRBJ1-6	few	TRBD1
CASSYQIGATQPQHF	TGTGCCAGCAGCTACCAAATAGGGGCAACTCAGCCCCAGCATTTT	15	TRBV7-6	TRBJ1-5	-	-
CASSWGQGYNEQFF	TGCGCCAGCAGCTGGGGACAGGGGTACAATGAGCAGTTCTTC	14	TRBV5-1	TRBJ2-1	-	TRBD1
CASSAGYNQPQHF	TGTGCCAGCAGTGCGGGGTACAATCAGCCCCAGCATTTT	13	TRBV12-3/TRBV12-4	TRBJ1-5	-	-
CATQNRETNTGELFF	TGTGCCACCCAGAACAGGGAGACGAACACCGGGGAGCTGTTTTTT	15	TRBV6-5	TRBJ2-2	-	-
CASSQAFWGEAFF	TGTGCCAGCAGCCAAGCCTTTTGGGGGGAGGCTTTCTTT	13	TRBV3-1/TRBV3-2	TRBJ1-1	-	-
CASSFGERGTDTQYF	TGTGCCAGCAGCTTCGGGGAGCGGGGCACAGATACGCAGTATTTT	15	TRBV11-2	TRBJ2-3	-	-
CASRVGQGTDTQYF	TGTGCCAGCAGGGTGGGACAGGGGACAGATACGCAGTATTTT	14	TRBV6-5	TRBJ2-3	-	TRBD1
CASSYQTASGVYNEQFF	TGTGCCAGCAGCTACCAAACAGCTAGCGGCGTTTACAATGAGCAGTTCTTC	17	TRBV7-6	TRBJ2-1	-	TRBD2
CASRLRTRPLSGANVLTF	TGTGCCAGTAGACTTCGGACACGCCCTCTCTCTGGGGCCAACGTCCTGACTTTC	18	TRBV19	TRBJ2-6	-	-
CSVVNPYGGYGYTF	TGCAGCGTTGTCAACCCTTACGGCGGTTATGGCTACACCTTC	14	TRBV29-1	TRBJ1-2	-	-
CASSEWDRGLNTGELFF	TGTGCCAGCAGTGAGTGGGACAGGGGATTGAACACCGGGGAGCTGTTTTTT	17	TRBV6-1	TRBJ2-2	-	TRBD1
CATRAGGNNEQFF	TGTGCCACCAGGGCAGGGGGAAACAATGAGCAGTTCTTC	13	TRBV24-1	TRBJ2-1	-	TRBD1
CASSAQGLNTEAFF	TGTGCCAGCAGCGCTCAGGGCTTGAACACTGAAGCTTTCTTT	14	TRBV7-2	TRBJ1-1	-	-
CASQGSLRDTIYF	TGTGCCAGCCAAGGGAGTCTAAGAGACACCATATATTTT	13	TRBV2	TRBJ1-3	-	-
CASSLGGPGGRSYEQYF	TGTGCCAGCAGCTTAGGGGGCCCAGGGGGCCGCTCCTACGAGCAGTACTTC	17	TRBV7-2	TRBJ2-7	-	TRBD1
CASSVGDGDYEQYF	TGTGCCAGCAGCGTAGGCGACGGGGACTACGAGCAGTACTTC	14	TRBV9	TRBJ2-7	once	-
CASSVGNAYNEQFF	TGTGCCAGCAGCGTCGGGAACGCTTACAATGAGCAGTTCTTC	14	TRBV7-2	TRBJ2-1	-	-
CASSLSIDRGTTGELFF	TGTGCCAGCAGCTTATCGATCGACAGGGGAACCACCGGGGAGCTGTTTTTT	17	TRBV7-3	TRBJ2-2	-	TRBD1
CASSARLAGAPSTDTQYF	TGTGCCAGCAGCGCCCGACTAGCGGGGGCCCCTAGCACAGATACGCAGTATTTT	18	TRBV9	TRBJ2-3	-	TRBD2
CATSRGGSGELFF	TGCGCCACCAGCAGAGGGGGCTCCGGGGAGCTGTTTTTT	13	TRBV10-1	TRBJ2-2	-	TRBD1
CASSKQGNYGYTF	TGTGCCAGCAGTAAACAGGGCAACTATGGCTACACCTTC	13	TRBV12-3/TRBV12-4	TRBJ1-2	-	-
CATSLAGAERETQYF	TGTGCCACCAGTTTGGCGGGGGCCGAACGAGAGACCCAGTACTTC	15	TRBV24-1	TRBJ2-5	-	-
CASSPLAGDTEAFF	TGTGCCAGCTCACCACTCGCGGGCGACACTGAAGCTTTCTTT	14	TRBV18	TRBJ1-1	-	-
CASSLGAGPYEKLFF	TGTGCCAGCAGCTTAGGGGCAGGACCCTATGAAAAACTGTTTTTT	15	TRBV7-3	TRBJ1-4	-	-
CASSLDASGVNTGELFF	TGCGCCAGCAGCTTGGATGCTAGCGGGGTTAACACCGGGGAGCTGTTTTTT	17	TRBV5-1	TRBJ2-2	-	TRBD2
CASSQGWAGNSPLHF	TGCGCCAGCAGCCAAGGGTGGGCAGGGAATTCACCCCTCCACTTT	15	TRBV4-3	TRBJ1-6	-	-
CASSHLPYEQYF	TGCGCCAGCAGCCACCTACCCTACGAGCAGTACTTC	12	TRBV10-1	TRBJ2-7	-	-
CASSLNTGAMNTEAFF	TGTGCCAGCAGTTTAAATACAGGGGCAATGAACACTGAAGCTTTCTTT	16	TRBV27	TRBJ1-1	many	TRBD1
CASSYPRLAGATGRETQYF	TGTGCCAGCAGTTACCCTAGACTAGCGGGGGCCACAGGTCGAGAGACCCAGTACTTC	19	TRBV6-2/TRBV6-3	TRBJ2-5	-	TRBD2
CASSMMFGTGGGQTYSTDTQYF	TGTGCCAGTAGTATGATGTTCGGAACCGGGGGGGGACAAACTTATTCCACAGATACGCAGTATTTT	22	TRBV19	TRBJ2-3	-	TRBD2
CTSSPQTSGSTDTQYF	TGCACCAGCAGCCCTCAGACTAGCGGGAGCACAGATACGCAGTATTTT	16	TRBV1	TRBJ2-3	-	-
CASSLQGSNQPQHF	TGTGCCAGCAGCCTACAGGGTAGCAATCAGCCCCAGCATTTT	14	TRBV5-5	TRBJ1-5	-	-
CATSDRTGSQTGELFF	TGTGCCACCAGTGATCGGACAGGGTCTCAGACCGGGGAGCTGTTTTTT	16	TRBV24-1	TRBJ2-2	-	TRBD1
CASSLTAGVSYEQYF	TGTGCCAGCAGCTTAACGGCAGGGGTGAGCTACGAGCAGTACTTC	15	TRBV7-2	TRBJ2-7	many	-
CASSSQGSFNYGYTF	TGTGCCAGCAGTTCACAGGGTTCTTTCAACTATGGCTACACCTTC	15	TRBV6-5	TRBJ1-2	-	-
CASSLSGGANEQFF	TGTGCCAGCAGTTTAAGCGGGGGGGCAAATGAGCAGTTCTTC	14	TRBV28	TRBJ2-1	few	TRBD2
CATSRDRGWQETQYF	TGTGCCACCAGCAGAGATCGGGGGTGGCAAGAGACCCAGTACTTC	15	TRBV15	TRBJ2-5	-	-
CASYSGGAGGEQFF	TGTGCCAGCTATTCAGGGGGCGCCGGGGGTGAGCAGTTCTTC	14	TRBV6-5	TRBJ2-1	-	TRBD1